The 13 T cell receptor beta chains in this list originate from one sample, sequenced in a study of cytomegalovirus exposure and HLA in healthy donors. The PCR employed 60 Vbeta primers together with 13 Jbeta primers. Clones were sequenced by immunoSEQ multiplex PCR, and TCRdb holds only the in-frame ones, with some missing. The repertoire includes some 110,000 clones, under 85% of them detected once, and approximately 4.4% sits in the top ten. Sequenced input: PBMCs. These receptors were collected from a man aged 30 to 39 in good health and CMV-seropositive.

A few counts support this clone. The chain uses TRBV4-2 and TRBJ1-4; D is unresolved. V lost 1 base and J lost 8, with 20 bases in between. The germline CDR1 and CDR2 sequences are LGHNA and YNFKEQ. The CDR3 is 17 residues long. CDR3 in DNA: TGTGCCAGCAGCCAAGGTGAAGGGAGTCGGGATGGCGAAAAACTGTTTTTT. This sequence encodes CASSQGEGSRDGEKLFF.

This chain connects TRBV19 to TRBJ2-5, with TRBD1 matching over 9 bases. Germline values: CDR1 LNHDA, CDR2 SQIVND (reference sequence). This CDR3 has 19 amino acids. V shed 4 bases, J shed 3 bases, and the junction held 18 bases outside the gene matches. CDR3 in DNA: TGTGCCAGTAGTACCCGGGACAGGGACTTCTGGGGCACCGAAGAGACCCAGTACTTC. Its protein product is CASSTRDRDFWGTEETQYF.

CDR3 in amino acids: CASSFGSGGASPLHF. The CDR3 bases are TGTGCCAGCAGCTTCGGATCTGGGGGCGCTTCACCCCTCCACTTT. The chain joins TRBV11-2 to TRBJ1-6; possible D gene TRBD1, 6 bases. V lost 3 bases, J lost 9 bases, and 15 bases lay in between. This CDR3 comprises 15 residues. In germline, CDR1 is SGHAT, CDR2 FQNNGV.

This chain uses TRBV7-3 with TRBJ1-1; 9 nucleotides match TRBD1. Germline lookup yields CDR1 SGHTA and CDR2 FQGTGA. The CDR3 runs 16 residues. Germline trimming cut 0 bases from V and 3 bases from J; bases unmatched to any gene: 5. CDR3 coding DNA: TGTGCCAGCAGCTTAACTCCACAGGGGGCGGACACTGAAGCTTTCTTT. Translated: CASSLTPQGADTEAFF.

The J gene is TRBJ2-6, the V gene TRBV14; 7 nucleotides line up with TRBD1. The CDR3 has 18 residues. Germline V gene lookup returns CDR1 SGHDN and CDR2 FVKESK. V was pared by 4 bases and J by 1 base, with 10 bases of the junction left unmatched. CDR3 protein: CASSLRTGLPSGANVLTF. The CDR3 region has the DNA TGTGCCAGCAGCCTAAGGACAGGCTTACCATCTGGGGCCAACGTCCTGACTTTC.

The chain recombines TRBV4-3 with TRBJ2-1; tentative D call: TRBD1 (5 bases). Trimming cost V 4 bases and J 6 bases, with 19 bases left between them. Germline V gene lookup returns CDR1 LGHNA and CDR2 YSLEER. CDR3 length: 16 residues. Here the CDR3 DNA reads TGCGCCAGCAGCCTAGACTTACAGGATGGGGTCAATGAGCAGTTCTTC. This encodes CASSLDLQDGVNEQFF.

V and J are TRBV10-3 and TRBJ2-5; D is possibly TRBD1 (6 bases). Looked up from germline, CDR1 is ENHRY and CDR2 is SYGVKD. The CDR3 is 14 residues long. Trimming stripped 4 bases from V and 2 bases from J, with 11 bases between. The CDR3 protein is CAISVGGVQETQYF. Written as DNA, the CDR3 is TGTGCCATCAGTGTAGGGGGAGTTCAAGAGACCCAGTACTTC.

The gene calls are TRBV6-1 and TRBJ1-2, with D tentatively TRBD1 (5 bases). The germline CDR1 and CDR2 sequences are MNHNS and SASEGT. The CDR3 sequence is 14 residues long. The V end lost 6 bases, the J end lost 7 bases, and 18 bases lay between the germline ends. The CDR3 nucleotides read TGTGCCAGCAGGCCCCCGGCGGGGGTAGGTGGCTACACCTTC. Protein product: CASRPPAGVGGYTF.

The chain employs TRBV4-2 and TRBJ2-5; D might be TRBD1 (6 bases). Looked up from germline, CDR1 is LGHNA and CDR2 is YNFKEQ. This CDR3 region has 16 residues. The germline V and J ends were trimmed by 0 bases and 0 bases, with 11 bases remaining between them. The CDR3 bases are TGTGCCAGCAGCCAAGATGGGGGCCTGTACCAAGAGACCCAGTACTTC. This translates into CASSQDGGLYQETQYF.

The chain recombines TRBV5-1 with TRBJ2-7; D possibly corresponds to TRBD2 (5 bases). Per the germline V gene, CDR1 is SGHRS and CDR2 is YFSETQ. V was trimmed by 9 bases and J by 6 bases, leaving 22 bases between them. The length of the CDR3 is 14 residues. CDR3 bases: TGCGCCACCTCGGGTTCTAGCTTTTCCGGCGAGCAGTACTTC. This codes for CATSGSSFSGEQYF. Variable domain in full (rest from reference TRBV5-1 and TRBJ2-7): KAGVTQTPRYLIKTRGQQVTLSCSPISGHRSVSWYQQTPGQGLQFLFEYFSETQRNKGNFPGRFSGRQFSNSRSEMNVSTLELGDSALYLCATSGSSFSGEQYFGPGTRLTVT.

This clone has more than one count but fewer than ten. The V gene is TRBV28, the J gene TRBJ2-7; 7 bases fit TRBD2. Germline CDR1 reads MDHEN; CDR2 reads SYDVKM. The V segment lost 6 bases and the J segment 2 bases; nucleotides outside the gene matches: 4. This CDR3 has 13 amino acids. CDR3 in amino acids: CASSLRGAYEQYF. The CDR3 DNA sequence: TGTGCCAGCAGCTTACGGGGGGCCTACGAGCAGTACTTC.

The chain uses TRBV18 and TRBJ1-5; D not resolved. The V end was cut by 3 bases, the J end by 5 bases, with 8 bases between. The CDR3 contains 13 residues. CDR1 is KGHSH and CDR2 is LQKENI in the germline V gene. The CDR3 here is CASSPALDQPQHF. CDR3 DNA: TGTGCCAGCTCACCCGCGTTGGATCAGCCCCAGCATTTT.

In this sample, this clone turned up a few times. The CDR3 coding sequence is TGTGCCAGCAGCCACGACAGGGGCGGCGAGCAGTACTTC. As protein: CASSHDRGGEQYF. The chain employs TRBV5-4 and TRBJ2-7; 8 nucleotides match TRBD1. Unmatched junction bases numbered 6, after V lost 4 bases and J lost 6 bases. Germline CDR1 SGHNT, CDR2 YYREEE (reference sequence). The CDR3 runs 13 residues. Supplemented by reference TRBV5-4 and TRBJ2-7, the full variable domain reads ETGVTQSPTHLIKTRGQQVTLRCSSQSGHNTVSWYQQALGQGPQFIFQYYREEENGRGNFPPRFSGLQFPNYSSELNVNALELDDSALYLCASSHDRGGEQYFGPGTRLTVT.